The 30 T cell receptor beta chains below were found in one sample sequenced in a study of early T cells in non-severe SARS-CoV-2 infection. TCRdb called the 5' RACE reads again in MiXCR, with one record for every CDR3 protein. The data contain about 97,000 distinct CDR3 sequences, 9.5% to 12% of them singletons. Sequencing was performed on whole blood, taken at baseline. These receptors originate from an adult who was a healthcare worker with PCR-confirmed SARS-CoV-2 infection or an uninfected control (not recorded which).

This clonotype was detected many times. The chain couples TRBV20-1 to TRBJ2-3, with 9 bases matching TRBD2. The length of the CDR3 is 17 residues. The V segment lost 5 bases and the J segment 1 base; nucleotides outside the gene matches: 13. The germline CDR1 and CDR2 sequences are DFQATT and SNEGSKA (reference sequence). The CDR3 protein is CSAQTSGIGGGTDTQYF. CDR3 nucleotide sequence: TGCAGTGCTCAGACTAGCGGTATCGGTGGAGGCACAGATACGCAGTATTTT.

This clonotype was counted only a few times. The chain has TRBV11-2 and TRBJ2-1, with a tentative D call TRBD1 (5 bases). Trimming cost V 5 bases and J 9 bases, with 17 bases left between them. In germline, CDR1 is SGHAT, CDR2 FQNNGV. This CDR3 has 14 residues. The CDR3 is CASSPNVPGAEQFF. The CDR3 DNA follows: TGTGCCAGCAGCCCCAACGTCCCTGGGGCTGAGCAGTTCTTC. Full variable domain (missing parts from reference TRBV11-2 and TRBJ2-1): EAGVAQSPRYKIIEKRQSVAFWCNPISGHATLYWYQQILGQGPKLLIQFQNNGVVDDSQLPKDRFSAERLKGVDSTLKIQPAKLEDSAVYLCASSPNVPGAEQFFGPGTRLTVL.

DNA for the CDR3: TGTGCCAGCAGTCCCCTGACGACCACCGGGGAGCTGTTTTTT. This gives the protein CASSPLTTTGELFF. The rearrangement uses TRBV6-2 or TRBV6-3 and TRBJ2-2; D is undetermined. This CDR3 comprises 14 residues. The germline CDR1 and CDR2 sequences are MNHEY and SVGEGT. The germline V and J ends were trimmed by 5 bases and 4 bases, with 11 bases remaining between them.

In its sample, this clonotype was seen a few times. The chain employs TRBV7-2 and TRBJ2-1; 9 nucleotides align to TRBD2. Trimming took 1 base from V and 0 from J; bases not matched to a gene: 7. This CDR3 region has 18 residues. The germline gives CDR1 SGHTA, CDR2 FQGNSA. This CDR3 is CASSLVASGVPSYNEQFF. The DNA of the CDR3 is TGTGCCAGCAGCTTAGTGGCTAGCGGGGTCCCCTCCTACAATGAGCAGTTCTTC. Full variable domain (remainder filled in from reference TRBV7-2 and TRBJ2-1): GAGVSQSPSNKVTEKGKDVELRCDPISGHTALYWYRQSLGQGLEFLIYFQGNSAPDKSGLPSDRFSAERTGGSVSTLTIQRTQQEDSAVYLCASSLVASGVPSYNEQFFGPGTRLTVL.

The genes are TRBV20-1 and TRBJ2-1; D may be TRBD1 (5 bases). Looked up from germline, CDR1 is DFQATT and CDR2 is SNEGSKA (reference sequence). The CDR3 is made up of 13 amino acids. V was shortened by 1 base and J by 4 bases, with 8 bases between the two germline ends. CDR3 DNA: TGCAGTGCTAGAGGGGGCCTTTACAATGAGCAGTTCTTC. Its protein is CSARGGLYNEQFF.

The chain is built from TRBV11-2 and TRBJ2-4; 7 nucleotides match TRBD1. The germline CDR1 and CDR2 sequences are SGHAT and FQNNGV. Unmatched junction bases numbered 11, after V lost 6 bases and J lost 3 bases. The CDR3 length is 16 residues. CDR3 coding DNA: TGTGCCAGCAGAAATACAGGGGCGGTGGGCAAAAACATTCAGTACTTC. It encodes CASRNTGAVGKNIQYF.

This clonotype has more than one count but fewer than ten. This chain links TRBV6-6 with TRBJ1-2; D is ambiguous. CDR3 length: 11 residues. Trimming shortened V by 5 bases and J by 5 bases, and 6 bases separated the two germline ends. Germline V CDR1 and CDR2: MNHNY, SVGAGI (reference sequence). The CDR3 region has the DNA TGTGCCAGCAGTACGGAGTATGGCTACACCTTC. Protein product: CASSTEYGYTF.

The chain is built from TRBV5-4 and TRBJ2-1; D remains unclear. The CDR3 loop spans 15 amino acids. Germline lookup yields CDR1 SGHNT and CDR2 YYREEE (reference sequence). V lost 1 base, J lost 6 bases, and 14 bases lay in between. CDR3 residues: CASSLKELASNEQFF. In nucleotides, the CDR3 is TGTGCCAGCAGCTTGAAGGAATTAGCTTCCAATGAGCAGTTCTTC.

This clonotype was observed a handful of times. The CDR3 DNA is TGTGCCAGCAGGGACAGGGGGGGCTCCTACAATGAGCAGTTCTTC. Translating gives CASRDRGGSYNEQFF. J is TRBJ2-1 and V is TRBV13; 10 bases agree with TRBD1. The V gene's germline CDR1 is PRHDT and CDR2 FYEKMQ (reference sequence). V was clipped by 6 bases and J by 0 bases; unmatched bases: 2. This CDR3 is built from 15 residues.

This clonotype appeared a few times. This sequence joins TRBV5-6 and TRBJ2-1, with 7 bases identical to TRBD1. Per the germline V gene, CDR1 is SGHDT and CDR2 is YYEEEE. The CDR3 extends over 13 amino acids. V lost 5 bases, J lost 3 bases, and 2 bases stayed unmatched. This CDR3 is CASRRQGYNEQFF. CDR3 bases: TGTGCCAGCAGGCGACAGGGCTACAATGAGCAGTTCTTC. Using reference TRBV5-6 and TRBJ2-1 for the parts outside the CDR3, the full variable domain is DAGVTQSPTHLIKTRGQQVTLRCSPKSGHDTVSWYQQALGQGPQFIFQYYEEEERQRGNFPDRFSGHQFPNYSSELNVNALLLGDSALYLCASRRQGYNEQFFGPGTRLTVL.

This clonotype was seen only a few times. The rearrangement uses TRBV19 and TRBJ2-7, with D possibly TRBD1 on 6 matching bases. Trimming left V 10 bases short and J 6 bases short, with 19 bases between. The CDR3 sequence is 13 residues long. Per germline, CDR1 LNHDA and CDR2 SQIVND (reference sequence). The CDR3 DNA reads TGTGCCACCTCCCCAAGGGGGTTGGTCGAGCAGTACTTC. Its translation: CATSPRGLVEQYF.

This clonotype was seen a handful of times. The V and J genes are TRBV29-1 and TRBJ2-3; 14 bases fit TRBD2. Trimming removed 1 base from V and 2 bases from J; junction bases left unmatched: 8. The CDR3 sequence is 18 residues long. CDR1 and CDR2 (germline): SQVTM, ANQGSEA. The CDR3 protein is CSVEGFGLAGGYTDTQYF. The DNA of the CDR3 is TGCAGCGTTGAAGGCTTTGGACTAGCGGGAGGTTACACAGATACGCAGTATTTT.

This sequence joins TRBV5-6 and TRBJ1-1; possible D gene TRBD1, 5 bases. Trimming left V 5 bases short and J 7 bases short, with 9 bases between. The CDR3 loop spans 11 amino acids. The V gene's germline CDR1 is SGHDT and CDR2 YYEEEE. CDR3 DNA sequence: TGTGCCAGCAGTGGGACTAATGAAGCTTTCTTT. It encodes CASSGTNEAFF.

In this sample, this clonotype turned up many times. The chain couples TRBV12-3 or TRBV12-4 to TRBJ2-7; D might be TRBD2 (5 bases). Trimming cost V 5 bases and J 3 bases, with 8 bases left between them. The CDR3 has 12 residues. This chain's CDR3 is CASSPAGYEQYF. The CDR3 coding sequence is TGTGCCAGCAGTCCGGCGGGCTACGAGCAGTACTTC.

The gene calls are TRBV29-1 and TRBJ1-1; D unresolved. This CDR3 is 14 amino acids long. CDR1 is SQVTM, CDR2 ANQGSEA, per germline. V gave up 4 bases and J gave up 0 bases, with 12 bases separating them. This chain's CDR3 is CSVGQAGMNTEAFF. DNA of the CDR3: TGCAGCGTTGGGCAGGCCGGGATGAACACTGAAGCTTTCTTT.

In this sample, this clonotype turned up a few times. The chain joins TRBV29-1 to TRBJ1-2, with 9 bases fitting TRBD1. The CDR3 extends over 16 amino acids. The V gene's germline CDR1 is SQVTM and CDR2 ANQGSEA. The V gene end was trimmed by 4 bases and the J gene end by 6 bases; junction bases not matched to a gene: 15. In DNA form, the CDR3 reads TGCAGCGTTGCAAGCGGGACAGGGCCCCCATATCATGGCTACACCTTC. Encoded protein: CSVASGTGPPYHGYTF.

In its sample, this clonotype was seen many times. The chain uses TRBV5-8 and TRBJ1-2, with TRBD1 as a possible D gene (5 bases). From germline, CDR1 is SGHTS and CDR2 YDEGEE. V was pared by 5 bases and J by 4 bases, with 21 bases between. This CDR3 has 16 amino acids. CDR3 DNA sequence: TGTGCCAGCAGACCGTATAGGGACCACGACGGCTATGGCTACACCTTC. This encodes CASRPYRDHDGYGYTF.

The table lists this clonotype with a few counts. The V and J genes are TRBV11-2 and TRBJ1-2; D unresolved. CDR1 is SGHAT and CDR2 is FQNNGV in the germline V gene. V lost 6 bases and J 4 bases, leaving 15 bases between the germline ends. The CDR3 sequence is 14 residues long. This CDR3 is CASSFPMGPYGYTF. CDR3 in DNA: TGTGCCAGCAGTTTCCCGATGGGCCCCTATGGCTACACCTTC.

In this sample, this clonotype turned up many times. This chain links TRBV7-3 with TRBJ2-1, with D perhaps TRBD2 (6 bases). CDR1 is SGHTA, CDR2 FQGTGA, per germline. The CDR3 extends over 12 amino acids. V was cut by 5 bases and J by 7 bases, with 9 bases left in between. The CDR3 coding sequence is TGTGCCAGCAGCCCTGGGGGGAATGAGCAGTTCTTC. Translation: CASSPGGNEQFF.

This clonotype has ten or more counts. This rearrangement joins TRBV3-1 to TRBJ2-3, with TRBD1 matching over 11 bases. With 2 bases clipped from V and 5 bases from J, the junction kept 6 bases outside the gene matches. The CDR3 extends over 16 amino acids. CDR1 is LGHDT, CDR2 YNNKEL, per germline (reference sequence). CDR3 nucleotides: TGTGCCAGCAGCCAAACTCGGACAGGGGGCGTAGATACGCAGTATTTT. This encodes CASSQTRTGGVDTQYF.

Note on this clonotype: The junction differs from germline at one of its ends, possibly a read error. The genes are TRBV7-2 and TRBJ1-3, with 7 positions matching TRBD1. The CDR3 is 15 residues long. CDR1 is SGHTA and CDR2 is FQGNSA in the germline V gene. Here the CDR3 reads CASSLQGGSENTIYF. The DNA for the CDR3 is TGTGCCAGCAGCTTACAGGGGGGCTCTGAAAACACCATATATTTT.

This rearrangement joins TRBV11-2 to TRBJ2-3, with 10 bases lining up with TRBD2. This CDR3 spans 14 amino acids. The germline V gene has CDR1 SGHAT and CDR2 FQNNGV. The V and J ends lost 5 bases and 5 bases, in that order; junction bases with no gene match: 4. CDR3 nucleotides: TGTGCCAGCAGCCGAGGGACTAGCGAAGATACGCAGTATTTT. This codes for CASSRGTSEDTQYF.

V usage is TRBV19 and J usage is TRBJ2-2; 9 positions match TRBD2. The germline V gene encodes CDR1 LNHDA and CDR2 SQIVND (reference sequence). This CDR3 spans 16 amino acids. The V segment lost 5 bases and the J segment 3 bases; nucleotides outside the gene matches: 7. This CDR3 is CASSAFRLADTGELFF. CDR3 nucleotides: TGTGCCAGTAGTGCCTTCCGACTAGCGGACACCGGGGAGCTGTTTTTT.

This clonotype was counted only a few times. The V call is TRBV21-1, the J call TRBJ2-3; the tabulated D call, TRBD1, remains unverified against the DNA. TRBV21-1 is noted as a pseudogene. This CDR3 is 17 amino acids long. The CDR3 DNA reads TGTGCCAGCAGCAAAGAAACTGGGGGGGCCGGAACAGATACGCAGTATTTT. Translation: CASSKETGGAGTDTQYF.

This clonotype came up a few times. The gene calls are TRBV12-5 and TRBJ1-1; D remains ambiguous. This CDR3 has 10 residues. The germline gives CDR1 LGHNT, CDR2 FRNRAP. The V end lost 10 bases, the J end lost 5 bases, and 8 bases lay between the germline ends. The CDR3 reads CAIPGTEAFF. The CDR3 nucleotides are TGTGCTATCCCCGGGACTGAAGCTTTCTTT.

This clonotype was counted a few times. V and J are TRBV5-6 and TRBJ2-2; the match to TRBD2 covers 10 bases. Per the germline V gene, CDR1 is SGHDT and CDR2 is YYEEEE. Losses at the gene ends were 4 bases for V and 6 bases for J; bases not matched to a gene: 12. The CDR3 runs to 17 residues. CDR3 sequence: CASSGDQREGQAGELFF. The CDR3 nucleotides read TGTGCCAGCAGCGGGGATCAGCGGGAGGGCCAGGCCGGGGAGCTGTTTTTT.

This chain connects TRBV29-1 to TRBJ1-2; the D gene is possibly TRBD1 (5 bases). The CDR3 is made up of 11 amino acids. V dropped 4 bases and J dropped 6 bases, with 9 bases sitting between them. Germline V lookup: CDR1 SQVTM, CDR2 ANQGSEA. DNA for the CDR3: TGCAGCGTTGTAAGGGACGATGGCTACACCTTC. The encoded protein is CSVVRDDGYTF.

This rearrangement joins TRBV10-3 to TRBJ1-5, with no clear D. The length of the CDR3 is 13 residues. Between the trimmed V and J ends, which lost 6 bases and 3 bases, there was a span of 9 bases. Germline lookup yields CDR1 ENHRY and CDR2 SYGVKD. The CDR3: CAISPEPNQPQHF. CDR3 DNA: TGTGCCATCAGCCCGGAACCCAATCAGCCCCAGCATTTT.

This clonotype was detected only a few times. V and J are TRBV7-8 and TRBJ2-3; weak D call: TRBD1 (6 bases). Germline-derived CDR1 and CDR2 are SGHVS and FQNEAQ. V dropped 1 base and J dropped 2 bases, with 10 bases sitting between them. The CDR3 runs to 15 residues. CDR3 loop: CASSLEDSITDTQYF. CDR3 nucleotides: TGTGCCAGCAGCTTAGAGGACAGTATCACAGATACGCAGTATTTT.

The rearrangement joins TRBV6-5 to TRBJ1-2, with D perhaps matching TRBD1 (6 bases). CDR3 length equals 14 residues. Germline assignment: CDR1 MNHEY and CDR2 SVGAGI. V was cut by 6 bases and J by 4 bases, with 15 bases left in between. In DNA form, the CDR3 reads TGTGCCAGCAGCAGGGCGGGGGCCGGCTATGGCTACACCTTC. Protein: CASSRAGAGYGYTF.